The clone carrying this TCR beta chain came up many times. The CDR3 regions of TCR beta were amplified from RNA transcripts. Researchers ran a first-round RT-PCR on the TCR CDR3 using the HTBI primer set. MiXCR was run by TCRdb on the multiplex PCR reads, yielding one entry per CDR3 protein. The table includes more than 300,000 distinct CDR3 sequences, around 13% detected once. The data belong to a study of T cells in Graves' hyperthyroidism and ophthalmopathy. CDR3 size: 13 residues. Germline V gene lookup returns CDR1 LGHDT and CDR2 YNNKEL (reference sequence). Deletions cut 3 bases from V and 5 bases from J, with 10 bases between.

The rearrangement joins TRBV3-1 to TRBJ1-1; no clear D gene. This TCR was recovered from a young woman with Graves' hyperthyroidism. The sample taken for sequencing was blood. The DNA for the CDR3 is TGTGCCAGCAGCCAGCCCGGAGGAACTGAAGCTTTCTTT. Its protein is CASSQPGGTEAFF. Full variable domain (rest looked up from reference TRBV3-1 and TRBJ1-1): DTAVSQTPKYLVTQMGNDKSIKCEQNLGHDTMYWYKQDSKKFLKIMFSYNNKELIINETVPNRFSPKSPDKAHLNLHINSLELGDSAVYFCASSQPGGTEAFFGQGTRLTVV.